This T cell receptor (beta chain) was documented in a study of blood T cells in healthy people across ages. General study points: Expanded clonotype shifts may have been confounded, as the donors had an unknown CMV status. A greater number of naive CD4+ cells and higher diversity distinguished long-lived donors from aged donors. It was not possible, with unsorted PBMCs, to conclusively compare naive and antigen-experienced cells.

The length of the CDR3 is 17 residues. Germline V gene lookup returns CDR1 KGHSH and CDR2 LQKENI. Together with a sample-barcoded 5' primer, a J-beta primer mix was included in a second PCR lasting about 7 to 11 cycles. Carrying 12 random nucleotides, a template-switch adaptor labeled each individual cDNA molecule. TCRdb reprocessed the 5' RACE reads with MiXCR, giving one entry per CDR3 protein. The top ten clones hold 25% to 30% of a sample with hundreds of thousands of distinct CDR3 sequences, under 80% of them seen once. On this clonotype itself: Its antigen is not identified.

The sequence was obtained from a man aged 25 to 40 in good health. The chain employs TRBV18 and TRBJ2-1; 11 bases fit TRBD1. The last part of the DNA fits TRBJ2-7 better; the J call may be wrong. Sample: blood. The CDR3 protein is CASSLNQGQGAYYEQYF. CDR3 nucleotides: TGTGCCAGCTCACTAAACCAAGGACAGGGGGCGTATTACGAGCAGTACTTC.